Following are 20 T cell receptor beta chains from one sample sequenced in a study of tumor-infiltrating lymphocytes in primary liver carcinoma. Co-extracted RNA and DNA came from 20-30 mg of unsorted bulk tissue. The researchers produced TCR beta cDNA from approximately 460 ng total RNA with a constant-region primer. It was through three nested multiplex PCR rounds of slightly modified ARM-PCR that TCR beta libraries arose. TRBV1-TRBV30 forward and Cbeta reverse primers drove the first two approximately 11-cycle rounds. TCRdb called the multiplex PCR reads again in MiXCR, with one record for every CDR3 protein. The sample has about 22,000 distinct CDR3 sequences, around 82% seen once; the top ten hold 35%. Sequencing was performed on liver tumor tissue from sampling region 2. Specified subset: tumor region T2, inferior pole. The receptors shown here come from a woman aged 25 to 39 with primary liver carcinoma and hepatitis B virus infection.

For this clonotype: The CDR3 ends on some other residue instead of the conserved phenylalanine or tryptophan, so this is likely a read error. This chain connects TRBV4-3 to TRBJ2-7, with TRBD2 as a possible D gene (7 bases). Germline CDR1 is LGHNA and CDR2 is YSLEER. V gave up 3 bases and J gave up 3 bases, with 24 bases separating them. This CDR3 has 18 amino acids. CDR3 protein: CASSQAVTGGHISYEQYL. The CDR3 DNA follows: TGCGCCAGCAGCCAGGCTGTGACGGGGGGCCACATTAGCTACGAGCAGTACTTA.

Comments on this clonotype: Its ends do not fully match the called genes, so a read error is possible. V and J are TRBV6-5 and TRBJ2-2, with 8 bases aligning to TRBD1. Germline CDR1 MNHEY, CDR2 SVGAGI. The CDR3 is 15 amino acids. In DNA form, the CDR3 reads TGTGCCGGCAGTCCGCGGACAGGGTTCACCGAGGAACTGTTTTTT. Amino acids: CAGSPRTGFTEELFF.

A word on this clonotype: One end of the junction is discordant with germline, which a read error may explain. The V call is TRBV6-5, the J call TRBJ1-1, with 7 bases fitting TRBD1. Germline CDR1 and CDR2: MNHEY and SVGAGI. The CDR3 runs to 16 residues. The CDR3 bases are TGTGCCAGTAGTTACAGGGGCAACGGAAGAGGAACTGAAGCTTTCTTT. Its protein product is CASSYRGNGRGTEAFF.

Concerning this clonotype: A junction end diverges from the germline sequence, so it may reflect a read error. This chain links TRBV11-2 with TRBJ2-2; D gene uncertain. The CDR3 has 16 amino acids. The germline CDR1 and CDR2 sequences are SGHAT and FQNNGV. The CDR3 coding sequence is TGTGCCAGCAACCCCGTTCCCCAATTGAACGCCGGGGAGCTGTTTTTT. This codes for CASNPVPQLNAGELFF.

Ten or more counts support this clonotype. One end of the junction varies from germline; a read error may be responsible. CDR3 DNA: TGTGCCAGCGGCCAAGATTACAGGGGGATATACGAGCAGTACTTC. It yields the protein CASGQDYRGIYEQYF. J is TRBJ2-7 and V is TRBV4-1, with TRBD1 identical over 8 bases. Germline assignment: CDR1 MGHRA and CDR2 YSYEKL. This CDR3 contains 15 residues.

Details on this clonotype: The junction and the germline gene differ at one end; a read error may be behind it. The chain uses TRBV6-5 and TRBJ2-7; tentative D call: TRBD1 (6 bases). Germline V CDR1 and CDR2: MNHEY, SVGAGI. The CDR3 runs 15 residues. DNA of the CDR3: TGTGCCAGCAGTTATAAGGACAGCAGCTTCTACGAACAGTACTTC. Protein product: CASSYKDSSFYEQYF.

Concerning this clonotype: This CDR3 fails to terminate in the conserved phenylalanine or tryptophan, so it likely reflects a read error. V gene TRBV6-5 combines with J gene TRBJ2-2; perhaps TRBD1 as D (5 bases). Trimming took off 11 bases at V and 6 bases at J, with 22 bases between the two ends. The CDR3 is made up of 15 amino acids. Germline V gene lookup returns CDR1 MNHEY and CDR2 SVGAGI. CDR3 sequence (DNA): TGTGCCGACAGTCCCGAGTACCGTTCGGCCGGGGAGCTGTTTTCT. It is translated as CADSPEYRSAGELFS.

For this clonotype: The conserved closing phenylalanine or tryptophan is absent in this CDR3, likely reflecting a read error. The chain links TRBV10-2 to TRBJ1-5; TRBD1 aligns across 7 bases. Germline CDR1 WSHSY, CDR2 SAAADI. The CDR3 loop spans 14 amino acids. This CDR3 reads CASSESDRAQPQHI. CDR3 nucleotide sequence: TGTGCCAGCAGCGAGTCCGACAGGGCTCAGCCCCAGCATATT.

The chain carries TRBV5-4 and TRBJ1-2; D gene unclear. CDR1 and CDR2 from the germline V gene are SGHNT and YYREEE (reference sequence). The CDR3 is made up of 13 amino acids. The ends were cut back, 6 bases at V and 10 bases at J, with 19 bases in the middle. The CDR3 coding sequence is TGTGCCAGCAACCTATTCCACGACCATGACTACACCTTC. It specifies CASNLFHDHDYTF.

This clonotype was counted only a few times. The genes are TRBV11-2 and TRBJ2-3; tentatively, D is TRBD2 (6 bases). The V and J ends lost 11 bases and 4 bases respectively, with 19 bases between them. CDR3 length: 14 amino acids. Germline CDR1 SGHAT, CDR2 FQNNGV. The CDR3 DNA reads as TGTGCCGTAGGGGCACGGGAGCCCGCAGATACGCAGTATTTT. Its translation: CAVGAREPADTQYF. The entire variable domain, with the rest obtained from reference TRBV11-2 and TRBJ2-3, is as follows: EAGVAQSPRYKIIEKRQSVAFWCNPISGHATLYWYQQILGQGPKLLIQFQNNGVVDDSQLPKDRFSAERLKGVDSTLKIQPAKLEDSAVYLCAVGAREPADTQYFGPGTRLTVL.

This clonotype was recorded once. The junction departs from germline at one end; a sequencing error may be responsible. The chain couples TRBV11-2 to TRBJ1-1, with TRBD1 as a possible D gene (6 bases). CDR1 is SGHAT and CDR2 is FQNNGV in the germline V gene. CDR3 size: 20 residues. The CDR3 here is CASSARDGGRKRWNNTEAFF. The CDR3 DNA reads TGTGCCAGCAGCGCTCGGGACGGGGGGCGCAAGAGGTGGAATAACACTGAAGCCTTCTTT.

As regards this clonotype: This CDR3 is missing its conserved last phenylalanine or tryptophan, likely due to a read error. The rearrangement links TRBV4-3 to TRBJ2-3, with a possible D match to TRBD2 (6 bases). CDR1 and CDR2 (germline): LGHNA, YSLEER. The CDR3 contains 18 residues. Trimming took off 0 bases at V and 3 bases at J, with 19 bases between the two ends. CDR3 amino acids: CASSQEGLTGGPTDTQYL. The CDR3 nucleotides are TGCGCCAGCAGCCAAGAAGGTCTAACTGGAGGGCCGACAGATACGCAGTATCTT.

Turning to this clonotype: The conserved phenylalanine or tryptophan normally closing the CDR3 is absent here, so this likely arose from a read error. The V and J genes are TRBV7-3 and TRBJ2-1, with D perhaps TRBD2 (5 bases). Germline lookup yields CDR1 SGHTA and CDR2 FQGTGA. Trimming took off 2 bases at V and 4 bases at J, with 15 bases between the two ends. The CDR3 loop spans 16 amino acids. CDR3 region: CASSLVLVDSYNEQFL. The CDR3 bases are TGTGCCAGCAGCTTAGTTCTAGTGGACTCTTACAATGAGCAGTTCCTC.

A word on this clonotype: Sequence at one end of the junction differs from germline and may be a read error. V is TRBV4-1 and J is TRBJ2-1, with D possibly being TRBD1 (5 bases). The CDR3 totals 15 residues. Looked up from germline, CDR1 is MGHRA and CDR2 is YSYEKL. CDR3 residues: CASSLNRGTLHEQFF. CDR3 nucleotide sequence: TGCGCCAGCAGCCTTAATAGGGGAACTCTCCATGAACAGTTCTTC.

In the case of this clonotype: This CDR3 fails to terminate in the conserved phenylalanine or tryptophan, so it likely reflects a read error. Written as DNA, the CDR3 is TGCAGTGCTAGTGCGGCTAGCGGGTTGGAGACCCAGTACTCC. This encodes CSASAASGLETQYS. V and J are TRBV20-1 and TRBJ2-5; 8 nucleotides line up with TRBD2. The junction had 8 bases not matched to a gene; V was cut back by 3 bases and J by 5 bases. CDR1 DFQATT and CDR2 SNEGSKA come from the germline V gene (reference sequence). This CDR3 is 14 amino acids long.

Details on this clonotype: Germline and junction disagree at one end, which may indicate a read error. The chain recombines TRBV30 with TRBJ1-2; D might be TRBD1 (6 bases). This CDR3 is 14 amino acids long. Germline V gene sequence: CDR1 GTSNPN, CDR2 SVGIG (reference sequence). The CDR3, as DNA: TGTACCTGGAGTGTACTCGGACAGCGCTATGGCTACACCTTT. The encoded protein is CTWSVLGQRYGYTF. Supplemented by reference TRBV30 and TRBJ1-2, the full variable domain reads SQTIHQWPATLVQPVGSPLSLECTVEGTSNPNLYWYRQAAGRGLQLLFYSVGIGQISSEVPQNLSASRPQDRQFILSSKKLLLSDSGFYLCTWSVLGQRYGYTFGSGTRLTVV.

Comment on this clonotype: A clone one base away is much larger, so this may be a read error. The CDR3 does not close with the conserved phenylalanine or tryptophan, likely indicating a read error. V and J are TRBV4-1 and TRBJ2-1; D uncertain. This CDR3 comprises 14 residues. The V and J ends lost 1 base and 2 bases respectively, with 6 bases between them. Per germline, CDR1 MGHRA and CDR2 YSYEKL. The CDR3 here is CASSQGVTYNEQFI. The CDR3 DNA is TGCGCCAGCAGCCAAGGAGTAACCTACAATGAGCAGTTCATC.

As regards this clonotype: The germline gene is not matched at one end of the junction; a read error may be the cause. This sequence joins TRBV11-2 and TRBJ2-7; D is uncertain. From germline, CDR1 is SGHAT and CDR2 FQNNGV. The CDR3 runs 13 residues. The CDR3 sequence is CAGSLGSNYEHHF. CDR3 coding DNA: TGTGCCGGCAGCTTAGGCTCAAACTACGAGCACCACTTC.

For this clonotype: The conserved phenylalanine or tryptophan is not found at the CDR3 terminus, so this likely reflects a read error. No DNA is shown, since the ends of the CDR3 on it are uncertain; the CDR3 is the one TCRdb lists. This sequence joins TRBV11-2 and TRBJ2-7. With termini counted, the CDR3 has 13 amino acids. Germline CDR1 reads SGHAT; CDR2 reads FQNNGV. This CDR3 is CVSSFPSGYERYL.

The V and J genes are TRBV7-2 and TRBJ2-7, with 9 bases identical to TRBD2. Germline trimming cut 5 bases from V and 10 bases from J; bases unmatched to any gene: 9. CDR3 length: 13 amino acids. Germline V gives CDR1 SGHTA, CDR2 FQGNSA. The CDR3, as DNA: TGTGCCAGCAGCCCGTTACTAGCGGGCGGTCAGTACTTC. It specifies CASSPLLAGGQYF.